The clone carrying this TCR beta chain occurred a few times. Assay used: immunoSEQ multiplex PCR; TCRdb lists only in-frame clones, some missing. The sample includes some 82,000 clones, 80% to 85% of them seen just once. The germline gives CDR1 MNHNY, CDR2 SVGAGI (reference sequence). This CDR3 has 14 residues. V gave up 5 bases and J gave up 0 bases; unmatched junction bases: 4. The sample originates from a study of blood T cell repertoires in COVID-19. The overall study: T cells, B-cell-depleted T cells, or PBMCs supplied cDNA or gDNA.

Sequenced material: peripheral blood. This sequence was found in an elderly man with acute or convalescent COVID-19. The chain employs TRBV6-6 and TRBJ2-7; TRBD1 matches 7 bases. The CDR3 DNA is TGTGCCAGCAGTCAATCAGGGGGCTCCTACGAGCAGTACTTC. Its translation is CASSQSGGSYEQYF.